One and the same sample provided the 7 T cell receptor beta chains below, sequenced in a study of T cells in Graves' hyperthyroidism and ophthalmopathy. Authors of the study amplified TCR beta CDR3 regions from RNA transcripts. RT-PCR in the first round (using the HTBI primer set) targeted the TCR CDR3. TCRdb redid the calling of the multiplex PCR reads with MiXCR, one entry per CDR3 protein. The profile covers roughly 710,000 distinct CDR3 sequences, with over 35% appearing a single time and roughly 30% taken by the ten largest. Sequenced material: blood. The receptors were gathered from a woman aged 40-49 years with Graves' hyperthyroidism.

This clonotype appeared many times. The chain has TRBV2 and TRBJ1-5, with D perhaps TRBD1 (5 bases). The V end lost 3 bases, the J end lost 2 bases, and 14 bases lay between the germline ends. The V gene's germline CDR1 is SNHLY and CDR2 FYNNEI. The CDR3 runs to 16 residues. The CDR3 DNA reads TGTGCCAGCAGTGAGTCAGGGCAGTTGGGCAATCAGCCCCAGCATTTT. As protein: CASSESGQLGNQPQHF.

This clonotype was counted at least ten times. The gene calls are TRBV6-5 and TRBJ2-5; no definite D call. CDR1 and CDR2 from the germline V gene are MNHEY and SVGAGI. V was pared by 6 bases and J by 7 bases, with 18 bases between. The CDR3 is made up of 14 amino acids. CDR3 nucleotide sequence: TGTGCCAGCAGCCCGGCGAACCTCGAGGTGACCCAGTACTTC. This translates into CASSPANLEVTQYF.

As concerns this clonotype: This clone may be a read error of a much larger clone one base away. The gene calls are TRBV29-1 and TRBJ2-5; 9 nucleotides line up with TRBD1. This CDR3 is built from 15 residues. V shed 0 bases and J 4 bases; nucleotides not matched to a gene: 6. Germline CDR1 and CDR2: SQVTM and ANQGSEA. The CDR3 DNA is TGCAGCGTTGAAGAGGACAGGGGTAACCGAGAGACCCAGTACTTC. Translating gives CSVEEDRGNRETQYF.

This clonotype was seen many times. This chain links TRBV7-2 with TRBJ1-1; D might be TRBD1 (6 bases). Germline V lookup: CDR1 SGHTA, CDR2 FQGNSA. This CDR3 spans 14 amino acids. Trimming took 3 bases from V and 1 from J, leaving 9 bases between them. The CDR3 bases are TGTGCCAGCAGCTTTCAGGGGCCGAACACTGAAGCTTTCTTT. Amino acids: CASSFQGPNTEAFF.

This clonotype turned up a few times. The genes are TRBV12-3 or TRBV12-4 and TRBJ2-7; D uncertain. This CDR3 has 14 residues. Trimming cost V 4 bases and J 7 bases, with 17 bases left between them. CDR3 coding DNA: TGTGCCAGCAGTTACTCCCCCCAGCGAAGGGAGCAGTACTTC. The encoded protein is CASSYSPQRREQYF.

CDR3 coding DNA: TGTGCCAGCAGGGGGACTAGCGGGAGACTCGGGGAGCTGTTTTTT. Protein sequence: CASRGTSGRLGELFF. The chain is built from TRBV2 and TRBJ2-2; 14 bases match TRBD2. J was trimmed by 7 bases and V by 6 bases; bases with no gene match: 4. In germline, CDR1 is SNHLY, CDR2 FYNNEI. The CDR3 spans 15 residues. The variable domain in full, with the rest retrieved from reference TRBV2 and TRBJ2-2, is EPEVTQTPSHQVTQMGQEVILRCVPISNHLYFYWYRQILGQKVEFLVSFYNNEISEKSEIFDDQFSVERPDGSNFTLKIRSTKLEDSAMYFCASRGTSGRLGELFFGEGSRLTVL.

This clonotype was observed a handful of times. The chain combines TRBV28 with TRBJ2-2; D is uncertain. The V gene lost 4 bases and the J gene lost 0 bases, with 6 bases spanning the gap. Germline V gene sequence: CDR1 MDHEN, CDR2 SYDVKM. The CDR3 is 14 residues long. This chain's CDR3 is CASSSVANTGELFF. The DNA for the CDR3 is TGTGCCAGCAGTTCGGTCGCGAACACCGGGGAGCTGTTTTTT.